Listed below are T cell receptor beta chains from one sample, sequenced in a study of blood T cell repertoires in COVID-19. TCRdb's table, derived via immunoSEQ multiplex PCR, lists solely in-frame clones and lacks some. The sample includes just over 300,000 clones, roughly 87% of them seen just once. Input material: PBMCs or T cells enriched from blood (not recorded which). The receptors stem from a woman under 30 who had recovered from COVID-19. CDR3s include the opening cysteine and the closing phenylalanine or tryptophan. Each record gives: D gene, CDR3 length, J gene, V gene, clone size, CDR3 DNA, CDR3 protein. D genes are given only for firm matches. Rows may omit the clone size; those that give it use once, few, many or a size class.

NA	14	TRBJ1-2	TRBV28	NA	TGTGCCAGCCTCGACTCTCACCCCGTCTATGGCTACACCTTC	CASLDSHPVYGYTF
NA	15	TRBJ2-7	TRBV5-1	NA	TGCGCCAGCAGCTTGTTGGGCAGGGGGGCCTACGAGCAGTACTTC	CASSLLGRGAYEQYF
NA	14	TRBJ2-5	TRBV18	NA	TGTGCCAGCTCACCGTCGGTGCTAGTCGAGACCCAGTACTTC	CASSPSVLVETQYF
NA	14	TRBJ1-1	TRBV18	NA	TGTGCCAGCTCACCGACAGGAGAGAACACTGAAGCTTTCTTT	CASSPTGENTEAFF
NA	14	TRBJ1-5	TRBV18	NA	TGTGCCAGCTCACCAGGGCAAAGCAATCAGCCCCAGCATTTT	CASSPGQSNQPQHF
NA	15	TRBJ2-3	TRBV19	NA	TGTGCCAGTAGTATTGGAACTATTCGCACAGATACGCAGTATTTT	CASSIGTIRTDTQYF
NA	12	TRBJ1-2	TRBV12-3/TRBV12-4	NA	TGTGCCAGCAGTTTGGGACTCTATGGCTACACCTTC	CASSLGLYGYTF
NA	15	TRBJ2-7	TRBV6-1	NA	TGTGCCAGCAGTGACAGGGGAGTGAGCTCCTACGAGCAGTACTTC	CASSDRGVSSYEQYF
NA	13	TRBJ2-3	TRBV21-1	NA	TGTGCCAGCAGCAATGGGTGGCAAGGCGAGGGATATTTT	CASSNGWQGEGYF
NA	17	TRBJ2-2	TRBV5-4	NA	TGTGCCAGCAGCTTTAGTGTGAGAATCGTGAACACCGGGGAGCTGTTTTTT	CASSFSVRIVNTGELFF
NA	17	TRBJ2-5	TRBV9	NA	TGTGCCAGCAGCGTAGCTACCCGGGTGTGGTTAGGGGGGACCCAGTACTTC	CASSVATRVWLGGTQYF
NA	14	TRBJ1-1	TRBV7-3	NA	TGTGCCAGCAGCTTAGATGGACAGAACACTGAAGCTTTCTTT	CASSLDGQNTEAFF
NA	13	TRBJ1-4	TRBV6-5	NA	TGTGCCAGCAGTTACCTGGACAGTGAAAAACTGTTTTTT	CASSYLDSEKLFF
NA	15	TRBJ2-7	TRBV7-2	NA	TGTGCCAGCAGCTTAGAGCAGGCTTACTCCTACGAGCAGTACTTC	CASSLEQAYSYEQYF
NA	15	TRBJ1-1	TRBV19	NA	TGTGCCAGTAGTATTGGAGGGGCACTGATCACTGAAGCTTTCTTT	CASSIGGALITEAFF
TRBD1	16	TRBJ1-1	TRBV19	NA	TGTGCCAGTAGTATGGGGCTGGCAGGGGGGAACACTGAAGCTTTCTTT	CASSMGLAGGNTEAFF
NA	14	TRBJ1-2	TRBV6-1	NA	TGTGCCAGCAGTGAAGCAGGGACTTTAAATGGCTACACCTTC	CASSEAGTLNGYTF
NA	16	TRBJ1-3	TRBV4-1	many	TGCGCCAGCAGCCAAGTGTGGCCAGGGGATAAAAACACCATATATTTT	CASSQVWPGDKNTIYF
NA	14	TRBJ1-1	TRBV3-1/TRBV3-2	NA	TGTGCCAGCAGCCAAGAGGCGAGGACTACTGAAGCTTTCTTT	CASSQEARTTEAFF
TRBD1	14	TRBJ1-4	TRBV5-1	NA	TGCGCCAGCAGCTGGACAGGGACGGATGAAAAACTGTTTTTT	CASSWTGTDEKLFF
NA	17	TRBJ2-1	TRBV4-1	NA	TGCGCCAGCAGCCAAGACGTTGCGGTTAGCTCCTACAATGAGCAGTTCTTC	CASSQDVAVSSYNEQFF
NA	13	TRBJ2-3	TRBV30	NA	TGTGCCTGGGATAGACAGAGCACAGATACGCAGTATTTT	CAWDRQSTDTQYF
TRBD2	13	TRBJ2-1	TRBV6-5	once	TGTGCCAGCAGTTCCATAGCGGGCAATGAGCAGTTCTTC	CASSSIAGNEQFF
TRBD2	15	TRBJ2-1	TRBV5-4	NA	TGTGCCAGCAGCATGGGGAGGGCCGGGTACAATGAGCAGTTCTTC	CASSMGRAGYNEQFF
NA	14	TRBJ1-4	TRBV6-5	NA	TGTGCCAGCAGTTTTCAGGGTAATGATGAAAAACTGTTTTTT	CASSFQGNDEKLFF
TRBD1	13	TRBJ2-7	TRBV11-2	once	TGTGCCAGCAGCTTAGAACCAGGGGGCGAGCAGTACTTC	CASSLEPGGEQYF
NA	15	TRBJ1-5	TRBV6-2/TRBV6-3	NA	TGTGCCAGCAGTTACGGTGGGCCGGGGGTTCAGCCCCAGCATTTT	CASSYGGPGVQPQHF